Each of the 22 T cell receptor beta chains below was sequenced from the same sample in a study of somatic mutations in cytotoxic T cells in rheumatoid arthritis. The method was immunoSEQ multiplex PCR; TCRdb's version includes in-frame clones alone and lacks a portion of them. The sample has 25,000 to 35,000 clones, roughly 86% seen once. The specimen was CD8+ T cells sorted from blood. Receptor source: an adult with rheumatoid arthritis.

This chain links TRBV19 with TRBJ2-3; 16 bases line up with TRBD2. J lost 0 bases, V lost 3 bases, and 6 bases had no gene match. The CDR3 sequence is 19 residues long. CDR1 and CDR2 from the germline V gene are LNHDA and SQIVND (reference sequence). As DNA, the CDR3 is TGTGCCAGTAGTATGAGGGGACTAGCGGGAGGGTTAAGCACAGATACGCAGTATTTT. Its translation is CASSMRGLAGGLSTDTQYF.

The chain is built from TRBV7-8 and TRBJ1-4; D call uncertain. CDR1 and CDR2 (germline): SGHVS, FQNEAQ. The CDR3 contains 15 residues. Deletions cut 1 base from V and 0 bases from J, with 6 bases between. CDR3: CASSLERATNEKLFF. The CDR3 DNA reads as TGTGCCAGCAGCTTAGAGAGAGCAACTAATGAAAAACTGTTTTTT.

The chain is built from TRBV7-9 and TRBJ2-5, with D perhaps TRBD2 (7 bases). Germline-derived CDR1 and CDR2 are SEHNR and FQNEAQ (reference sequence). Trimming took off 8 bases at V and 0 bases at J, with 16 bases between the two ends. The CDR3 has 15 amino acids. This chain's CDR3 is CASSPGGVNQETQYF. The CDR3 DNA is TGTGCCAGCTCCCCGGGGGGCGTGAACCAAGAGACCCAGTACTTC.

This clone was seen a handful of times. V and J are TRBV7-9 and TRBJ1-2, with 9 bases identical to TRBD1. Germline assignment: CDR1 SEHNR and CDR2 FQNEAQ (reference sequence). This CDR3 is built from 14 residues. V shed 6 bases, J shed 3 bases, and the junction held 5 bases outside the gene matches. CDR3: CASRGDRADYGYTF. CDR3 nucleotide sequence: TGTGCCAGCAGGGGGGACAGGGCCGACTATGGCTACACCTTC.

The chain couples TRBV29-1 to TRBJ1-1, with D possibly being TRBD1 (5 bases). Trimming left V 8 bases short and J 4 bases short, with 23 bases between. CDR1 is SQVTM, CDR2 ANQGSEA, per germline. This CDR3 is 15 amino acids long. The CDR3: CSLNGDLSPLTEAFF. The CDR3 DNA sequence: TGCAGCCTGAACGGGGACCTCAGTCCCCTCACTGAAGCTTTCTTT.

The rearrangement links TRBV11-2 to TRBJ2-7, with 7 bases that match TRBD2. The V gene end was trimmed by 3 bases and the J gene end by 0 bases; junction bases not matched to a gene: 2. CDR3 size: 14 residues. From germline, CDR1 is SGHAT and CDR2 FQNNGV. The CDR3 region is CASSLGGTSYEQYF. CDR3 sequence (DNA): TGTGCCAGCAGCTTGGGGGGGACCTCCTACGAGCAGTACTTC.

This clone was seen once. This sequence joins TRBV28 and TRBJ2-7; D may be TRBD2 (7 bases). From germline, CDR1 is MDHEN and CDR2 SYDVKM. V was shortened by 5 bases and J by 7 bases, with 15 bases between the two germline ends. CDR3 length equals 13 residues. CDR3 DNA sequence: TGTGCCAGCAGTCCACAGGGAGGGTTGGAGCAGTACTTC. Protein product: CASSPQGGLEQYF. The full variable domain, in which reference TRBV28 and TRBJ2-7 provide the parts outside the CDR3, is DVKVTQSSRYLVKRTGEKVFLECVQDMDHENMFWYRQDPGLGLRLIYFSYDVKMKEKGDIPEGYSVSREKKERFSLILESASTNQTSMYLCASSPQGGLEQYFGPGTRLTVT.

This chain connects TRBV6-6 to TRBJ2-7, with D possibly being TRBD2 (5 bases). Germline V gene lookup returns CDR1 MNHNY and CDR2 SVGAGI (reference sequence). This CDR3 comprises 14 residues. V was cut by 0 bases and J by 3 bases, with 9 bases left in between. CDR3 sequence reads: CASSYSSGDYEQYF. The CDR3 nucleotides are TGTGCCAGCAGTTACTCGTCCGGGGACTACGAGCAGTACTTC.

This chain uses TRBV15 with TRBJ1-2, with unresolved D. Germline-derived CDR1 and CDR2 are LNHNV and YYDKDF (reference sequence). CDR3 length equals 15 residues. V lost 0 bases and J 2 bases, leaving 10 bases between the germline ends. The CDR3 region has the DNA TGTGCCACCAGCAGAGATCTGGCGGACAACTATGGCTACACCTTC. Amino acids: CATSRDLADNYGYTF.

The V call is TRBV11-2, the J call TRBJ1-2; TRBD1 is a possible D gene (5 bases). V lost 1 base to trimming and J lost 4 bases, with 7 bases between them. This CDR3 spans 13 amino acids. CDR1 and CDR2 (germline): SGHAT, FQNNGV. CDR3 sequence (DNA): TGTGCCAGCAGCTTAGGACAGCTCTATGGCTACACCTTC. This sequence encodes CASSLGQLYGYTF. Complete variable domain (other parts from reference TRBV11-2 and TRBJ1-2): EAGVAQSPRYKIIEKRQSVAFWCNPISGHATLYWYQQILGQGPKLLIQFQNNGVVDDSQLPKDRFSAERLKGVDSTLKIQPAKLEDSAVYLCASSLGQLYGYTFGSGTRLTVV.

The gene calls are TRBV7-9 and TRBJ2-3; D may be TRBD1 (7 bases). This CDR3 region has 15 residues. Deletions cut 5 bases from V and 2 bases from J, with 14 bases between. In germline, CDR1 is SEHNR, CDR2 FQNEAQ (reference sequence). DNA for the CDR3: TGTGCCAGCAGCAAACAGGGGACTGACACAGATACGCAGTATTTT. Translation: CASSKQGTDTDTQYF.

The gene calls are TRBV2 and TRBJ2-1; TRBD1 matches 9 bases. J was trimmed by 4 bases and V by 2 bases; bases with no gene match: 6. Germline assignment: CDR1 SNHLY and CDR2 FYNNEI. This CDR3 is built from 16 residues. CDR3 nucleotides: TGTGCCAGCAGTGAAACTTTAGGGACAGGGTACAATGAGCAGTTCTTC. This encodes CASSETLGTGYNEQFF.

The chain joins TRBV6-1 to TRBJ2-7; D remains unclear. With 6 bases removed from V and 3 bases from J, the gap between germline ends came to 9 bases. The CDR3 contains 12 residues. Germline lookup yields CDR1 MNHNS and CDR2 SASEGT. In DNA, the CDR3 is TGTGCCAGCAGGTATGAGGTCTACGAGCAGTACTTC. Protein product: CASRYEVYEQYF.

V gene TRBV5-5 combines with J gene TRBJ2-1; 10 bases fit TRBD2. With 2 bases clipped from V and 8 bases from J, the junction kept 7 bases outside the gene matches. The CDR3 is made up of 15 amino acids. Germline lookup yields CDR1 SGHKS and CDR2 YYEKEE (reference sequence). The CDR3 is CASSFASGSGDEQFF. CDR3 DNA sequence: TGTGCCAGCAGCTTCGCTAGCGGGAGTGGAGATGAGCAGTTCTTC.

The chain has TRBV13 and TRBJ2-7; possible D gene TRBD1, 5 bases. Germline lookup yields CDR1 PRHDT and CDR2 FYEKMQ (reference sequence). This CDR3 region has 12 residues. Between the trimmed V and J ends, which lost 8 bases and 5 bases, there was a span of 13 bases. The CDR3 coding sequence is TGTGCCAGCGGTCTTGGCAGGGACGAGCAGTACTTC. Encoded protein: CASGLGRDEQYF.

V is TRBV7-8 and J is TRBJ2-7; D not certain. V was cut by 3 bases and J by 1 base, with 7 bases left in between. The CDR3 runs 13 residues. Germline loops: CDR1 SGHVS, CDR2 FQNEAQ. The CDR3 loop reads CASSFPLSYEQYF. DNA for the CDR3: TGTGCCAGCAGCTTCCCTTTGTCCTACGAGCAGTACTTC.

The rearrangement joins TRBV10-3 to TRBJ2-3; D unclear. The V gene lost 0 bases and the J gene lost 0 bases, with 10 bases spanning the gap. The CDR3 is 16 residues long. Per germline, CDR1 ENHRY and CDR2 SYGVKD. CDR3 nucleotides: TGTGCCATCAGTGAGTCGTTGAAGATAAGCACAGATACGCAGTATTTT. Protein product: CAISESLKISTDTQYF.

The chain links TRBV9 to TRBJ1-1; D is unresolved. The V end was cut by 2 bases, the J end by 1 base, with 6 bases between. The germline CDR1 and CDR2 sequences are SGDLS and YYNGEE. CDR3 length equals 13 residues. The CDR3 DNA follows: TGTGCCAGCAGCGTGGCCTGGAACACTGAAGCTTTCTTT. Translation gives CASSVAWNTEAFF.

The V gene is TRBV2, the J gene TRBJ2-1; D might be TRBD2 (6 bases). Trimming stripped 9 bases from V and 1 base from J, with 16 bases between. The germline gives CDR1 SNHLY, CDR2 FYNNEI. There are 15 residues in the CDR3. CDR3 nucleotide sequence: TGTGCCAGTAAAGGGGACTCTGCTTCCTACAATGAGCAGTTCTTC. Translated: CASKGDSASYNEQFF.

This rearrangement joins TRBV29-1 to TRBJ2-1; the D call may be TRBD1 or TRBD2 (5 bases each). CDR3 size: 15 residues. Trimming shortened V by 1 base and J by 0 bases, and 10 bases separated the two germline ends. Per the germline V gene, CDR1 is SQVTM and CDR2 is ANQGSEA. For the CDR3, the DNA is TGCAGCGTTGAAGGTCGGGGCGGCTCCTACAATGAGCAGTTCTTC. It encodes CSVEGRGGSYNEQFF.

The chain joins TRBV5-4 to TRBJ2-1, with D possibly matching TRBD2 (6 bases). V was clipped by 3 bases and J by 7 bases, with 14 bases between them. CDR3 length equals 14 residues. Germline V gives CDR1 SGHNT, CDR2 YYREEE (reference sequence). The CDR3 DNA is TGTGCCAGCAGCTCCCTTATGAGCGGGAATGAGCAGTTCTTC. Translated, it gives CASSSLMSGNEQFF. Full variable domain (remainder filled in from reference TRBV5-4 and TRBJ2-1): ETGVTQSPTHLIKTRGQQVTLRCSSQSGHNTVSWYQQALGQGPQFIFQYYREEENGRGNFPPRFSGLQFPNYSSELNVNALELDDSALYLCASSSLMSGNEQFFGPGTRLTVL.

The rearrangement links TRBV4-1 to TRBJ2-7; D is possibly TRBD1 (5 bases). This CDR3 region has 13 residues. CDR1 and CDR2 from the germline V gene are MGHRA and YSYEKL. Trimming stripped 4 bases from V and 3 bases from J, with 10 bases between. The CDR3 sequence is CASSLGHRYEQYF. The CDR3 DNA sequence: TGCGCCAGCAGCCTTGGACACCGCTACGAGCAGTACTTC.